This T cell receptor (beta chain) was identified in a study of T-cell reconstitution after alpha-beta-depleted transplantation in children. This sample's TCRbeta library carried unique molecular identifier barcodes. TCRdb independently ran MiXCR on the PCR reads; one entry per CDR3 protein. The table has 450,000 to 600,000 distinct CDR3 sequences, about 17% seen once. The CDR3 runs to 15 residues. Germline CDR1 and CDR2: SGHDT and YYEEEE. V was cut by 1 base and J by 7 bases, with 15 bases left in between. The table lists this clonotype with a few counts. Sequenced here: PBMCs from the stem cell graft donor, sampled from the stem cell graft. This TCR was recovered from a human donor who donated a stem cell graft to a child with acute lymphoblastic leukemia. The chain links TRBV5-6 to TRBJ1-5, with a weak D call TRBD1 (6 bases). The CDR3, as DNA: TGTGCCAGCAGCTTGAGAAGGGTCCAGGGGCAGCCCCAGCATTTT. Protein sequence: CASSLRRVQGQPQHF.